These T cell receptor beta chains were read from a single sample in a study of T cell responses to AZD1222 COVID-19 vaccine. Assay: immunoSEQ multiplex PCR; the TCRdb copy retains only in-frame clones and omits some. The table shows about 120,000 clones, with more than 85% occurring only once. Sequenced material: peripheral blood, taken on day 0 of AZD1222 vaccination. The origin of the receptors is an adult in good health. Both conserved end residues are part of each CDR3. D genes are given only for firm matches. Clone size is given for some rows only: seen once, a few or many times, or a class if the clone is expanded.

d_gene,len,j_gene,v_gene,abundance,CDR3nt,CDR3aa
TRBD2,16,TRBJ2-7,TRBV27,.,TGTGCCAGCAGTCCCCGACGGGCTAGCGGGAGGAACGAGCAGTACTTC,CASSPRRASGRNEQYF
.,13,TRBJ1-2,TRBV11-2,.,TGTGCCAGCAGCTTAGATATCGGGGTTGGCTACACCTTC,CASSLDIGVGYTF
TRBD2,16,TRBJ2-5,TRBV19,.,TGTGCCAGTAGTCTAGGGACTAGCGGGATCCAAGAGACCCAGTACTTC,CASSLGTSGIQETQYF
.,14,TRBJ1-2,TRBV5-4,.,TGTGCCAGCAGCTTGGTTGGGGGAGGTGGTGGCTACACCTTC,CASSLVGGGGGYTF
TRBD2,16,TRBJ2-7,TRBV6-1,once,TGTGCCAGCAGTGAAGCACTAGCGGGAGCCCACTACGAGCAGTACTTC,CASSEALAGAHYEQYF
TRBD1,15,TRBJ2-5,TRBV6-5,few,TGTGCCAGCACTGCGACAGGGGGTCTGTTGAAGACCCAGTACTTC,CASTATGGLLKTQYF
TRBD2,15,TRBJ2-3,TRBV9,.,TGTGCCAGCAGCCCTCGGATAGCGGGAGGGCGTACGCAGTATTTT,CASSPRIAGGRTQYF
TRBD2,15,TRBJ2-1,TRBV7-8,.,TGTGCCAGCAGCCTAGTCGGGGGGGTTAGCGATGAGCAGTTCTTC,CASSLVGGVSDEQFF
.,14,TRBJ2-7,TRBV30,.,TGTGCCTGGGCGGCCCTAGCGAGATCCTACGAGCAGTACTTC,CAWAALARSYEQYF
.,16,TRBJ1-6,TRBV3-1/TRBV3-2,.,TGTGCCAGCAGCCAATTGGGCGGGACCCGGGATTCACCCCTCCACTTT,CASSQLGGTRDSPLHF
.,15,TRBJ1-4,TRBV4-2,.,TGTGCCAGCAGCCAAGATCTCAGGTTTAATGAAAAACTGTTTTTT,CASSQDLRFNEKLFF
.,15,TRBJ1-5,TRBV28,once,TGTGCCAGCAGCCCCCGCGGGGGCATGGGTCAGCCCCAGCATTTT,CASSPRGGMGQPQHF
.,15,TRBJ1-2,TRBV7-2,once,TGTGCCAGCAGCTTGACAGGTCTCCAGGGCTATGGCTACACCTTC,CASSLTGLQGYGYTF
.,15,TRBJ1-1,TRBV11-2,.,TGTGCCAGCAGCTTAGAAGGGGCGTCGGGCACTGAAGCTTTCTTT,CASSLEGASGTEAFF
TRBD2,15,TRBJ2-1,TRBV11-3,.,TGTGCCAGCAGCTTATCGGCGGGAGGGTTGAATGAGCAGTTCTTC,CASSLSAGGLNEQFF
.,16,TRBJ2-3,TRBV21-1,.,TGTGCCAGCAGCAAAAGGCCCCATATCTCGGTAGATACGCAGTATTTT,CASSKRPHISVDTQYF
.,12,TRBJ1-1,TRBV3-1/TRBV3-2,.,TGTGCCAGCAGCCAAGGGCACCCTGAAGCTTTCTTT,CASSQGHPEAFF
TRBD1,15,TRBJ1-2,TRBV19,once,TGTGCCAGTAGTATAAAAGAGGGGGCGAGCTATGGCTACACCTTC,CASSIKEGASYGYTF